The table lists the clone carrying this T cell receptor beta chain with a count of one. TCRdb's copy holds only in-frame clones and misses some; the assay was immunoSEQ multiplex PCR. Of 150,000 to 200,000 clones in the sample, about nine tenths were seen once. The sample comes from a study of blood T cell repertoires in COVID-19. The CDR3 extends over 15 amino acids. Germline V gene sequence: CDR1 SNHLY, CDR2 FYNNEI. V gave up 3 bases and J gave up 4 bases; unmatched junction bases: 7. The sample consisted of peripheral blood. This chain uses TRBV2 with TRBJ2-5; 8 bases match TRBD1. The TCR comes from a man in his late teens or twenties who had recovered from COVID-19. The CDR3 here is CASSEASGGRETQYF. The CDR3 DNA is TGTGCCAGCAGTGAGGCCTCAGGGGGCCGAGAGACCCAGTACTTC.